This paragraph reports one T cell receptor (beta chain). How the authors handled the data: Reference gene primer amplification in the assay estimated nucleated cell counts. The protocol was immunoSEQ multiplex PCR, while the TCRdb copy is restricted to in-frame clones and leaves out a portion. V, J and clone size are taken as reported in that table, and D and trimming were inferred from the DNA itself. The repertoire has some 270,000 clones, 80% to 85% of them found once; the top ten carry about 1.5%. This specimen belongs to a study of blood T cell repertoires in COVID-19. Study in general: COVID-19 samples collected from the United States, Italy and Spain covered acute and convalescent phases. Sources were T cells, B-cell-depleted T cells, or PBMCs; the material itself was cDNA or gDNA.

CDR3 size: 14 residues. In germline, CDR1 is KGHSH, CDR2 LQKENI. Trimming cost V 3 bases and J 4 bases, with 12 bases left between them. The specimen sequenced was peripheral blood. This sequence was found in a woman aged 40-49 years who had recovered from COVID-19. The rearrangement uses TRBV18 and TRBJ1-1, with D possibly being TRBD1 (5 bases). CDR3 residues: CASSPNRRSTEAFF. DNA of the CDR3: TGTGCCAGCTCACCTAACAGGCGGAGCACTGAAGCTTTCTTT.